These 25 T cell receptor beta chains share one sample of origin, sequenced in a study of CD8+ T cells in alopecia areata. As the sequencing template, cDNA was produced by extracting RNA and reverse transcribing it. TCRdb's copy holds only in-frame clones and misses some; the assay was immunoSEQ multiplex PCR. This sample yields 150,000 or so clones, of which 55% are seen a single time; about 4.9% belongs to the top ten. The specimen was CD4+ T cells sorted from blood. These receptors all stem from a human donor in good health.

The chain links TRBV5-1 to TRBJ2-1, with 13 bases identical to TRBD2. The CDR3 runs 16 residues. V lost 4 bases, J lost 5 bases, and 6 bases stayed unmatched. Germline CDR1 and CDR2: SGHRS and YFSETQ. CDR3 sequence (DNA): TGCGCCAGCAGCAGGACTAGCGGGAGCCCCAACAATGAGCAGTTCTTC. Translated: CASSRTSGSPNNEQFF. The whole variable domain, filled in from reference TRBV5-1 and TRBJ2-1, reads KAGVTQTPRYLIKTRGQQVTLSCSPISGHRSVSWYQQTPGQGLQFLFEYFSETQRNKGNFPGRFSGRQFSNSRSEMNVSTLELGDSALYLCASSRTSGSPNNEQFFGPGTRLTVL.

The rearrangement joins TRBV25-1 to TRBJ2-1; D is possibly TRBD1 or TRBD2 (5 bases each). Germline loops: CDR1 MGHDK, CDR2 SYGVNS. CDR3 size: 17 residues. V was cut by 3 bases and J by 1 base, with 16 bases left in between. The CDR3 sequence is CASSDGSMRGSYNEQFF. The CDR3, as DNA: TGTGCCAGCAGTGACGGCTCTATGAGGGGTTCCTACAATGAGCAGTTCTTC.

This clone was recorded a few times. V is TRBV29-1 and J is TRBJ1-1; D is undetermined. Germline values: CDR1 SQVTM, CDR2 ANQGSEA. This CDR3 region has 11 residues. Trimming took 7 bases from V and 5 from J, leaving 11 bases between them. CDR3 nucleotides: TGCAGCGCCGGGCTCGGGACTGAAGCTTTCTTT. Protein sequence: CSAGLGTEAFF.

In this sample, this clone turned up once. The rearrangement joins TRBV28 to TRBJ2-7; the D gene could be TRBD1 or TRBD2 (5 bases each). Trimming removed 4 bases from V and 1 base from J, with 14 bases in between. CDR1 is MDHEN and CDR2 is SYDVKM in the germline V gene. The CDR3 is 15 residues long. The chain's CDR3 is CASSSSGTLSYEQYF. Here the CDR3 DNA reads TGTGCCAGCAGTTCCTCCGGGACGTTGTCCTACGAGCAGTACTTC.

The chain joins TRBV19 to TRBJ1-1, with D perhaps matching TRBD1 (6 bases). This CDR3 has 13 amino acids. Trimming cost V 6 bases and J 1 base, with 9 bases left between them. Germline V gene sequence: CDR1 LNHDA, CDR2 SQIVND (reference sequence). CDR3 amino acids: CASSRGANTEAFF. In nucleotides, the CDR3 is TGTGCCAGTAGCCGGGGGGCGAACACTGAAGCTTTCTTT.

The rearrangement uses TRBV27 and TRBJ1-1; D gene unclear. Trimming shortened V by 4 bases and J by 5 bases, and 11 bases separated the two germline ends. The CDR3 is made up of 13 amino acids. Germline V CDR1 and CDR2: MNHEY, SMNVEV (reference sequence). The CDR3 here is CASSSRGGTEAFF. CDR3 nucleotides: TGTGCCAGCAGTTCCAGAGGTGGAACTGAAGCTTTCTTT.

The V call is TRBV5-1, the J call TRBJ2-1, with 8 bases matching TRBD2. Germline loops: CDR1 SGHRS, CDR2 YFSETQ. Trimming took 0 bases from V and 7 from J; bases not matched to a gene: 0. CDR3 size: 13 residues. CDR3 bases: TGCGCCAGCAGCTTGGGACTAGCGAATGAGCAGTTCTTC. Its translation is CASSLGLANEQFF.

This chain links TRBV29-1 with TRBJ1-2; weak D call: TRBD1 (5 bases). V dropped 0 bases and J dropped 8 bases, with 13 bases sitting between them. This CDR3 is built from 13 residues. Germline lookup yields CDR1 SQVTM and CDR2 ANQGSEA. CDR3 nucleotide sequence: TGCAGCGTTGAAGAGGGGGGGAGGCACGGCTACACCTTC. Protein sequence: CSVEEGGRHGYTF. The full variable domain, with the rest looked up from reference TRBV29-1 and TRBJ1-2, is SAVISQKPSRDICQRGTSLTIQCQVDSQVTMMFWYRQQPGQSLTLIATANQGSEATYESGFVIDKFPISRPNLTFSTLTVSNMSPEDSSIYLCSVEEGGRHGYTFGSGTRLTVV.

The rearrangement joins TRBV5-4 to TRBJ2-1; 9 bases fit TRBD2. V lost 6 bases and J lost 2; bases outside the gene matches: 6. The CDR3 has 15 amino acids. Germline V gives CDR1 SGHNT, CDR2 YYREEE (reference sequence). The CDR3 protein is CASNPGLATYNEQFF. In DNA form, the CDR3 reads TGTGCCAGCAACCCCGGACTAGCGACCTACAATGAGCAGTTCTTC.

This sequence joins TRBV29-1 and TRBJ2-5, with D unclear. Germline loops: CDR1 SQVTM, CDR2 ANQGSEA. The CDR3 consists of 12 residues. Trimming cost V 6 bases and J 1 base, with 9 bases left between them. CDR3 loop: CSVRPFQETQYF. CDR3 nucleotides: TGCAGCGTCCGACCGTTCCAAGAGACCCAGTACTTC.

V is TRBV29-1 and J is TRBJ1-3; the D is unclear. V lost 4 bases and J 8 bases, leaving 9 bases between the germline ends. The length of the CDR3 is 11 residues. CDR1 is SQVTM and CDR2 is ANQGSEA in the germline V gene. The CDR3 DNA reads as TGCAGCGTTGTGGTTGGGGACACCATATATTTT. It encodes CSVVVGDTIYF.

The genes are TRBV18 and TRBJ2-7, with 10 nucleotides matching TRBD1. Germline CDR1 and CDR2: KGHSH and LQKENI. The CDR3 covers 14 residues. The V gene end was trimmed by 6 bases and the J gene end by 1 base; junction bases not matched to a gene: 3. This CDR3 is CASSPGQGSYEQYF. The CDR3 bases are TGTGCCAGCTCGCCGGGACAGGGGTCCTACGAGCAGTACTTC.

This clone came up a few times. The rearrangement links TRBV5-1 to TRBJ2-2; TRBD2 matches at 12 bases. This CDR3 has 17 amino acids. The germline gives CDR1 SGHRS, CDR2 YFSETQ. The ends lost 4 bases at V and 3 bases at J; junction bases unmatched: 7. This chain's CDR3 is CASSLRLAGVDTGELFF. In DNA, the CDR3 is TGCGCCAGCAGCCTAAGACTAGCGGGAGTGGACACCGGGGAGCTGTTTTTT.

The chain recombines TRBV29-1 with TRBJ2-4; 8 nucleotides line up with TRBD1. Germline CDR1 and CDR2: SQVTM and ANQGSEA. The CDR3 has 14 residues. Trimming cost V 5 bases and J 4 bases; bases outside gene matches: 7. CDR3 in amino acids: CSVRTGGVKNIQYF. CDR3 sequence (DNA): TGCAGCGTTAGAACAGGGGGTGTAAAAAACATTCAGTACTTC.

The chain is built from TRBV9 and TRBJ2-7, with D perhaps given as TRBD1 or TRBD2 (6 bases each). From germline, CDR1 is SGDLS and CDR2 YYNGEE. The CDR3 loop spans 18 amino acids. With 0 bases removed from V and 5 bases from J, the gap between germline ends came to 24 bases. The CDR3 loop reads CASSVGDGRGPFQNEQYF. DNA of the CDR3: TGTGCCAGCAGCGTAGGGGATGGTCGGGGGCCCTTTCAGAACGAGCAGTACTTC. Together with reference TRBV9 and TRBJ2-7, the CDR3 gives the full variable domain: DSGVTQTPKHLITATGQRVTLRCSPRSGDLSVYWYQQSLDQGLQFLIQYYNGEERAKGNILERFSAQQFPDLHSELNLSSLELGDSALYFCASSVGDGRGPFQNEQYFGPGTRLTVT.

Of note for this clone: An end of the junction differs from the germline gene, which may be a read error. The genes are TRBV7-7 and TRBJ2-2; tentatively, D is TRBD2 (5 bases). CDR1 and CDR2 from the germline V gene are SSHAT and FNYEAQ (reference sequence). CDR3 length: 14 residues. The CDR3 nucleotides read TGTGCTAGCAGTCATACTAGATACGCCGGGGAGCTGTTTTTT. Its translation is CASSHTRYAGELFF.

This rearrangement joins TRBV4-1 to TRBJ2-3, with D perhaps TRBD2 (7 bases). CDR3 size: 14 residues. V lost 7 bases and J lost 4, with 15 bases in between. Germline CDR1 MGHRA, CDR2 YSYEKL. CDR3 nucleotides: TGCGCCAGCACCAAGACGGGGGGCGCAGATACGCAGTATTTT. Protein product: CASTKTGGADTQYF.

There are a few counts of this clone. The rearrangement uses TRBV29-1 and TRBJ1-5, with 8 bases fitting TRBD1. The CDR3 sequence is 14 residues long. V trimming: 7 bases; J trimming: 0 bases; junction bases outside the gene matches: 5. CDR1 is SQVTM and CDR2 is ANQGSEA in the germline V gene. As DNA, the CDR3 is TGCAGCGCCTTGACAGGGGTTAGCAATCAGCCCCAGCATTTT. Translated: CSALTGVSNQPQHF.

This clone was observed a handful of times. The J gene is TRBJ1-5, the V gene TRBV2; possibly TRBD1 for D (6 bases). Trimming removed 8 bases from V and 6 bases from J, with 11 bases in between. This CDR3 is 12 amino acids long. Looked up from germline, CDR1 is SNHLY and CDR2 is FYNNEI. CDR3 region: CASAGGGQPQHF. In DNA, the CDR3 is TGTGCCAGCGCCGGAGGGGGTCAGCCCCAGCATTTT.

The chain joins TRBV5-1 to TRBJ2-3, with a tentative D call TRBD1 (5 bases). The CDR3 has 14 residues. From germline, CDR1 is SGHRS and CDR2 YFSETQ. The V end lost 0 bases, the J end lost 3 bases, and 8 bases lay between the germline ends. Here the CDR3 reads CASSLVDKTDTQYF. The CDR3 DNA reads as TGCGCCAGCAGCTTGGTGGACAAAACAGATACGCAGTATTTT.

J is TRBJ2-3 and V is TRBV29-1, with D perhaps TRBD1 (5 bases). The germline CDR1 and CDR2 sequences are SQVTM and ANQGSEA. This CDR3 is 15 amino acids long. V was shortened by 2 bases and J by 1 base, with 13 bases between the two germline ends. The CDR3: CSVEKAQGRTDTQYF. The CDR3 region has the DNA TGCAGCGTTGAAAAGGCGCAGGGTCGCACAGATACGCAGTATTTT.

This clone has a handful of counts. This sequence joins TRBV2 and TRBJ2-6, with a tentative D call TRBD2 (5 bases). Germline-derived CDR1 and CDR2 are SNHLY and FYNNEI. Trimming shortened V by 8 bases and J by 3 bases, and 14 bases separated the two germline ends. The CDR3 is 15 amino acids. The chain's CDR3 is CASHMRASGANVLTF. As DNA, the CDR3 is TGTGCCAGCCACATGAGGGCTAGTGGGGCCAACGTCCTGACTTTC.

As DNA, the CDR3 is TGTGCCAGCAGCTTACGAGGTTTGGGTAGACAAGAGACCCAGTACTTC. Its translation: CASSLRGLGRQETQYF. The genes are TRBV7-8 and TRBJ2-5; D gene ambiguous. Germline V lookup: CDR1 SGHVS, CDR2 FQNEAQ. The CDR3 runs 16 residues. Trimming pared 2 bases from V and 2 bases from J, leaving 15 bases between.

This clone appeared once. The V and J genes are TRBV2 and TRBJ1-5, with D unresolved. V was pared by 6 bases and J by 4 bases, with 13 bases between. CDR1 is SNHLY and CDR2 is FYNNEI in the germline V gene. The CDR3 sequence is 14 residues long. The CDR3 DNA follows: TGTGCCAGCAGGGGAATATTGGGGAATCAGCCCCAGCATTTT. It encodes CASRGILGNQPQHF.

The V gene is TRBV13, the J gene TRBJ2-7; 10 bases line up with TRBD1. The CDR3 loop spans 16 amino acids. V shed 7 bases and J 3 bases; nucleotides not matched to a gene: 12. Germline loops: CDR1 PRHDT, CDR2 FYEKMQ (reference sequence). In DNA form, the CDR3 reads TGTGCCAGCACCCCCTATGGGGACAGGGGCGGCTACGAGCAGTACTTC. It is translated as CASTPYGDRGGYEQYF.